These T cell receptor beta chains were read from a single sample in a study of cytomegalovirus exposure and HLA in healthy donors. Profiling relied on immunoSEQ multiplex PCR, and the TCRdb table lists in-frame clones only, not all of them. This table holds about 260,000 clones, roughly four fifths found once. Sequencing was carried out using PBMCs. These receptors were taken from a woman in her forties in good health and CMV-seropositive. The CDR3 runs from the conserved cysteine through the conserved F or W. The D gene is left open where the match is weak. The size entry is marked missing in some rows and otherwise reads once, few, many or a size class.

V gene,D gene,clone size,J gene,CDR3 protein,CDR3 DNA
TRBV6-5,-,-,TRBJ1-1,CASSENRGTEAFF,TGTGCCAGCAGTGAAAATCGGGGCACTGAAGCTTTCTTT
TRBV19,TRBD2,-,TRBJ2-1,CAIGGLAGGNEQFF,TGTGCCATTGGAGGGTTAGCGGGAGGGAATGAGCAGTTCTTC
TRBV7-9,-,-,TRBJ2-1,CASSSGSLSQYNEQFF,TGTGCCAGCAGCTCCGGGAGTTTATCCCAATACAATGAGCAGTTCTTC
TRBV30,-,-,TRBJ2-7,CAWSVPRTGRANSYEQYF,TGTGCCTGGAGTGTACCACGGACGGGCAGGGCGAACTCCTACGAGCAGTACTTC
TRBV27,-,-,TRBJ2-7,CASTDGGEQYF,TGTGCCAGCACCGATGGGGGGGAGCAGTACTTC
TRBV7-8,TRBD1,once,TRBJ2-7,CASSSGTGFYEQYF,TGTGCCAGCAGCTCCGGGACAGGGTTCTACGAGCAGTACTTC
TRBV28,-,-,TRBJ1-2,CASRHPAEAGWGYTF,TGTGCCAGCAGACACCCGGCCGAAGCGGGGTGGGGCTACACCTTC
TRBV2,-,-,TRBJ2-1,CASREGSGYPYNEQFF,TGTGCCAGCAGGGAGGGATCAGGGTACCCCTACAATGAGCAGTTCTTC
TRBV5-6,TRBD1,few,TRBJ2-1,CASSLHRQGHYNEQFF,TGTGCCAGCAGCTTGCACCGACAGGGGCACTACAATGAGCAGTTCTTC
TRBV19,-,-,TRBJ2-7,CASAYGGSYEQYF,TGTGCCAGTGCTTATGGGGGGTCCTACGAGCAGTACTTC
TRBV30,-,-,TRBJ2-7,CAWSVPSLEQYF,TGTGCCTGGAGTGTTCCCTCCCTGGAGCAGTACTTC
TRBV5-1,-,-,TRBJ2-5,CASSADSTKETQYF,TGCGCCAGCAGCGCGGACTCCACAAAGGAGACCCAGTACTTC
TRBV19,TRBD2,-,TRBJ2-7,CASSPKRVAGVRYEQYF,TGTGCCAGTAGTCCAAAGAGGGTAGCGGGAGTTAGGTACGAGCAGTACTTC
TRBV7-9,-,-,TRBJ1-2,CSSSLEAGGYTF,TGTTCCAGCAGCTTAGAAGCGGGCGGCTACACCTTC
TRBV2,TRBD2,-,TRBJ2-7,CASKRDSYYEQYF,TGTGCCAGCAAGCGGGACTCCTACTACGAGCAGTACTTC
TRBV5-4,TRBD2,-,TRBJ2-1,CASSLRTSGRWDEQFF,TGTGCCAGCAGCTTAAGGACTAGCGGGAGGTGGGATGAGCAGTTCTTC
TRBV4-3,TRBD1,-,TRBJ1-1,CASSHSDRDTEAFF,TGCGCCAGCAGCCATTCGGACAGGGATACTGAAGCTTTCTTT
TRBV19,-,-,TRBJ2-4,CASSPTGDQNIQYF,TGTGCCAGTAGTCCCACGGGGGATCAAAACATTCAGTACTTC
TRBV6-4,-,-,TRBJ2-3,CASSDDTSGTYTQYF,TGTGCCAGCAGTGACGACACCTCCGGGACTTATACGCAGTATTTT
TRBV28,-,-,TRBJ2-7,CASSPPPRGPDEQYF,TGTGCCAGCAGTCCGCCACCCAGGGGTCCCGACGAGCAGTACTTC
TRBV7-8,TRBD1,-,TRBJ2-7,CARSLGQGDPYEQYF,TGTGCCAGAAGCTTAGGACAGGGGGATCCCTACGAGCAGTACTTC
TRBV6-5,TRBD1,-,TRBJ1-5,CASSSGTGFGNQPQHF,TGTGCCAGCAGTTCCGGGACAGGTTTTGGCAATCAGCCCCAGCATTTT
TRBV5-4,TRBD2,-,TRBJ2-3,CASSLLAESGDTQYF,TGTGCCAGCAGCTTACTAGCGGAGAGTGGAGATACGCAGTATTTT
TRBV18,TRBD1,-,TRBJ2-7,CASSLGQGYEQYF,TGTGCCAGCTCACTGGGACAGGGGTACGAGCAGTACTTC
TRBV9,-,-,TRBJ2-6,CASSRGGGGANGLTF,TGTGCCAGCAGCCGTGGGGGCGGTGGGGCCAACGGCCTGACTTTC
TRBV7-8,TRBD2,-,TRBJ2-7,CASSLGGEREGYEQYF,TGTGCCAGCAGCTTAGGGGGGGAGCGGGAGGGTTACGAGCAGTACTTC
TRBV10-3,TRBD2,few,TRBJ2-1,CAISESGTSGRNEQFF,TGTGCCATCAGTGAGTCGGGGACTAGCGGGAGAAATGAGCAGTTCTTC
TRBV6-5,TRBD2,once,TRBJ2-7,CASSYRASGSYEQYF,TGTGCCAGCAGTTACCGGGCTAGCGGCTCCTACGAGCAGTACTTC
TRBV7-2,-,-,TRBJ2-5,CASSRSPQETQYF,TGTGCCAGCAGCCGGAGCCCCCAAGAGACCCAGTACTTC
TRBV7-9,TRBD2,-,TRBJ2-1,CASSVAYGGTNNEQFF,TGTGCCAGCAGCGTAGCATATGGCGGGACTAACAATGAGCAGTTCTTC
TRBV7-8,TRBD1,-,TRBJ2-2,CASRAGTGSTGELFF,TGTGCCAGCAGGGCCGGGACAGGGTCGACCGGGGAGCTGTTTTTT
TRBV5-4,TRBD2,-,TRBJ2-5,CASSPSGGVGETQYF,TGTGCCAGCAGCCCCTCGGGGGGGGTGGGAGAGACCCAGTACTTC
TRBV4-3,TRBD2,-,TRBJ2-7,CASSQGTSGRSHEQYF,TGCGCCAGCAGCCAAGGGACTAGCGGGAGAAGCCACGAGCAGTACTTC
TRBV19,TRBD1,-,TRBJ1-2,CASSIDHGTGGDYGYTF,TGTGCCAGTAGTATAGATCACGGGACAGGGGGTGACTATGGCTACACCTTC
TRBV6-6,TRBD1,-,TRBJ1-5,CAGRSTGDLFNQPQHF,TGTGCCGGCAGATCCACAGGGGACCTCTTCAATCAGCCCCAGCATTTT
TRBV30,TRBD2,once,TRBJ2-7,CAWSVYPGLAGGPHEQYF,TGTGCCTGGAGTGTATATCCGGGACTAGCGGGAGGGCCTCACGAGCAGTACTTC
TRBV5-5,-,-,TRBJ2-7,CASSRGYGPYEQYF,TGTGCCAGCAGCCGGGGGTATGGCCCCTACGAGCAGTACTTC
TRBV7-9,-,-,TRBJ2-6,CASSQDRGSGANVLTF,TGCGCCAGCAGCCAAGATCGGGGCTCTGGGGCCAACGTCCTGACTTTC
TRBV5-4,-,-,TRBJ2-5,CASSLRSSRETQYF,TGTGCCAGCAGCTTGCGGAGCTCTCGGGAGACCCAGTACTTC
TRBV10-3,-,-,TRBJ1-6,CAIRRQDPYNSPLHF,TGTGCCATCAGGAGACAGGACCCCTATAATTCACCCCTCCACTTT
TRBV2,-,-,TRBJ2-7,CASRVDLEFKGDEQYF,TGTGCCAGCAGGGTAGACTTAGAGTTCAAAGGGGACGAGCAGTACTTC
TRBV27,TRBD2,-,TRBJ2-7,CASRPSGSYEQYF,TGTGCCAGCAGGCCCAGCGGGAGCTACGAGCAGTACTTC
TRBV28,-,-,TRBJ1-5,CASSLNSGTRIYQPQHF,TGTGCCAGCAGTCTGAATTCCGGGACAAGAATATATCAGCCCCAGCATTTT
TRBV29-1,TRBD1,-,TRBJ1-2,CSVEDWDSSGYTF,TGCAGCGTTGAAGATTGGGACAGTTCTGGCTACACCTTC
TRBV19,-,-,TRBJ2-7,CASSIRGASYEQYF,TGTGCCAGTAGTATTCGGGGGGCGTCCTACGAGCAGTACTTC
TRBV7-6,TRBD1,-,TRBJ1-2,CASSPDRGGGYTF,TGTGCCAGCAGCCCCGACAGGGGAGGGGGCTACACCTTC
TRBV18,TRBD1,-,TRBJ2-7,CASSRGQGAWDEQYF,TGTGCCAGCTCCCGAGGACAGGGGGCATGGGACGAGCAGTACTTC
TRBV19,TRBD1,-,TRBJ2-7,CASSRRSQGASYEQYF,TGTGCCAGTAGTCGGCGGTCTCAGGGGGCCTCCTACGAGCAGTACTTC
TRBV5-4,TRBD1,-,TRBJ2-7,CASSSPDRDDEQYF,TGTGCCAGCAGCTCACCGGACAGGGACGACGAGCAGTACTTC
TRBV28,-,-,TRBJ1-2,CASSLTTGYGYTF,TGTGCCAGCAGTTTAACGACAGGCTATGGCTACACCTTC
TRBV11-2,-,once,TRBJ2-3,CASSPPYTDTQYF,TGTGCCAGCAGCCCCCCCTACACAGATACGCAGTATTTT
TRBV5-4,-,once,TRBJ1-2,CASSPVTNYGYTF,TGTGCCAGCAGCCCAGTCACTAACTATGGCTACACCTTC